This is a list of T cell receptor beta chains from one sample in a study of cytotoxic CD8 clonotypes in ibrutinib-treated CLL. Sequencing was performed with immunoSEQ multiplex PCR; in TCRdb, only in-frame clones are kept and a portion is missing. The data contain about 5,500 clones, about three quarters of them singletons. This material consisted of PBMCs, taken before ibrutinib treatment. The receptors shown here come from a human donor with chronic lymphocytic leukemia. The CDR3 runs from the conserved cysteine through the conserved F or W. The order of the fields is D gene, V gene, clone size, J gene, CDR3 DNA, CDR3 protein. A D gene is named only where the DNA matches it firmly. The size of a clone is reported for some rows only, either as once, few or many, or as a class for expanded clones.

-	TRBV6-1	-	TRBJ1-3	TGTGCCAGCAGTGAAGGGGGCGCTGGAAACACCATATATTTT	CASSEGGAGNTIYF
-	TRBV5-1	-	TRBJ1-2	TGCGCCAGCAGCTTCAATAGCGGGGGGTCCGGCTACACCTTC	CASSFNSGGSGYTF
-	TRBV18	-	TRBJ1-1	TGTGCCAGCTCACCACAAACAGTGAACACTGAAGCTTTCTTT	CASSPQTVNTEAFF
-	TRBV10-3	-	TRBJ1-2	TGTGCCATCAGCGAACCCGGGGGATCGAACTATGGCTACACCTTC	CAISEPGGSNYGYTF
-	TRBV27	few	TRBJ2-7	TGTGCCAGCAGTTGGCCAGGTAGAGGCGAGCAGTACTTC	CASSWPGRGEQYF
-	TRBV4-2	-	TRBJ2-2	TGTGCCAGCAGCCAAGATAACCTTATCGGGGAGCTGTTTTTT	CASSQDNLIGELFF
-	TRBV7-3	once	TRBJ2-3	TGTGCCGGCAGTCTAGACGTCGGGAGCACAGATACGCAGTATTTT	CAGSLDVGSTDTQYF
-	TRBV7-6	few	TRBJ2-5	TGTGCCAGCAGCCCTTTACAGCTAGAGACCCAGTACTTC	CASSPLQLETQYF
-	TRBV19	medium-sized	TRBJ1-1	TGTGCCAGTAGTATCTCCGTAAACACTGAAGCTTTCTTT	CASSISVNTEAFF
-	TRBV11-2	few	TRBJ2-7	TGTGCCAGCAGCTCCGGGACAACTTACGAGCAGTACTTC	CASSSGTTYEQYF
-	TRBV4-1	-	TRBJ1-1	TGCGCCAGCAGCCCTTCCCCCAGGGTAGACACTGAAGCTTTCTTT	CASSPSPRVDTEAFF
-	TRBV29-1	-	TRBJ2-3	TGCAGCGTCAGGGTCCAGACAGATACGCAGTATTTT	CSVRVQTDTQYF
TRBD2	TRBV27	-	TRBJ2-2	TGTGCCAGCAGTTCACTAGCGGGGGGGCCCAGGCTTTTAGGGGAGCTGTTTTTT	CASSSLAGGPRLLGELFF
TRBD1	TRBV7-9	-	TRBJ1-2	TGTGCCAGCAGCTCATCCGGGACAGACTATGGCTACACCTTC	CASSSSGTDYGYTF
TRBD1	TRBV7-8	-	TRBJ2-2	TGTGCCAGCAGCCCACCGGGACAGGGCCCCACCGGGGAGCTGTTTTTT	CASSPPGQGPTGELFF
-	TRBV5-5	-	TRBJ2-1	TGTGCCAGCAGCTTGGAATTCCGGAGCTCCTACAATGAGCAGTTCTTC	CASSLEFRSSYNEQFF
-	TRBV19	few	TRBJ1-1	TGTGCCAGTAGCCCCATGGAATGGACGAACACTGAAGCTTTCTTT	CASSPMEWTNTEAFF
-	TRBV5-4	-	TRBJ1-3	TGTGCCAGCAGCAAGGACTCTGGAAACACCATATATTTT	CASSKDSGNTIYF
TRBD1	TRBV9	once	TRBJ2-1	TGTGCCAGCAGCGTAAGGGACAGGGACCCCTACAATGAGCAGTTCTTC	CASSVRDRDPYNEQFF
-	TRBV5-1	once	TRBJ1-1	TGCGCCAGCAGCTTGGGAGGGGTAGATCCCGAAGCTTTCTTT	CASSLGGVDPEAFF
-	TRBV9	-	TRBJ2-5	TGTGCCAGCAGCGTAGGTAGCAGGGCTCTAGCTCAGGAGACCCAGTACTTC	CASSVGSRALAQETQYF
-	TRBV6-6	few	TRBJ1-6	TGTGCCAGCAGTTACTCGAACGATCTCCACTTT	CASSYSNDLHF
TRBD1	TRBV4-1	few	TRBJ2-2	TGCGCCAGCAGCCAGGGACAGGGGGCCCTAGGGTGGAAGCTGTTTTTT	CASSQGQGALGWKLFF
-	TRBV7-9	few	TRBJ2-2	TGTGCCAGCAGCTTTGGAGTTCGGGACACCGGGGAGCTGTTTTTT	CASSFGVRDTGELFF
-	TRBV18	-	TRBJ1-3	TGTGCCAGCTCACCACCCCAGAACCGAAACACCATATATTTT	CASSPPQNRNTIYF
-	TRBV19	once	TRBJ1-5	TGTGCCAGTACCCCCGATGGGATCCAGCCCCAGCATTTT	CASTPDGIQPQHF
-	TRBV2	-	TRBJ2-7	TGTGCCAGCATCAGCAGGGGCCACGAGCAGTACTTC	CASISRGHEQYF
-	TRBV29-1	few	TRBJ2-5	TGCAGCGTTGATGACTTTTCTCAAGAGACCCAGTACTTC	CSVDDFSQETQYF
-	TRBV4-2	-	TRBJ2-7	TGTGCCAGCAGCCCCAACCTTAGCGGGACAGGTGGCGACGAGCAGTACTTC	CASSPNLSGTGGDEQYF
TRBD2	TRBV4-2	-	TRBJ2-2	TGTGCCAGCAGCCAAGATTTACTAGCGGGGGGACAGAACACCGGGGAGCTGTTTTTT	CASSQDLLAGGQNTGELFF
-	TRBV28	-	TRBJ1-4	TGTGCCAGCAGTTCCGTGACAGGCCCTAATGAAAAACTGTTTTTT	CASSSVTGPNEKLFF
-	TRBV19	-	TRBJ1-3	TGTGCCAGTAGCGAATCCTCTGGAAACACCATATATTTT	CASSESSGNTIYF
-	TRBV5-6	-	TRBJ2-5	TGTGCCAGCAGCTTGGGCTCGGCCCGAGAGACCCAGTACTTC	CASSLGSARETQYF
-	TRBV5-1	-	TRBJ2-7	TGCGCCAGCAGCTTGGCCGGAGGATCCTACGAGCAGTACTTC	CASSLAGGSYEQYF
-	TRBV15	-	TRBJ2-5	TGTGCCACCAGCAGAGATCGGAAAGAAGAGACCCAGTACTTC	CATSRDRKEETQYF
TRBD1	TRBV2	-	TRBJ1-4	TGTGCCAGCAGTTCACAGGGGCCCACCTCTGAAAAACTGTTTTTT	CASSSQGPTSEKLFF
-	TRBV5-1	-	TRBJ2-1	TGCGCCAGCAGCTCAGCTGCCCCCAATGAGCAGTTCTTC	CASSSAAPNEQFF
TRBD2	TRBV7-9	few	TRBJ2-7	TGTGCCAGCAGGCGCACCGGGGGGGAGCAGTACTTC	CASRRTGGEQYF
-	TRBV6-5	-	TRBJ1-1	TGTGCCAGCAGTTACGGAGGAGAAGCTTTCTTT	CASSYGGEAFF
-	TRBV4-1	-	TRBJ1-3	TGCGCCAGCAGCCAAGATTCTGGAAACACCATATATTTT	CASSQDSGNTIYF
-	TRBV7-3	-	TRBJ2-3	TGTGCCAGCAGCTTAACATACACAGATACGCAGTATTTT	CASSLTYTDTQYF
TRBD1	TRBV4-1	-	TRBJ2-7	TGCGCCAGCAGCCAAGAGAGTCGTTTAGGGGGACAGGGGAGTAAAAGGCAGTACTTC	CASSQESRLGGQGSKRQYF
-	TRBV6-5	few	TRBJ2-3	TGTGCCAGCAGTTCGTTAGGGAGCACAGATACGCAGTATTTT	CASSSLGSTDTQYF
-	TRBV27	-	TRBJ1-3	TGTGCCAGCAGTCCTACAGGGACGGTGACTGGAAACACCATATATTTT	CASSPTGTVTGNTIYF
-	TRBV7-2	few	TRBJ1-5	TGTGCCAGCAGCGTAGGCCCCTCGGGCTTAACCCAGCATTTT	CASSVGPSGLTQHF
-	TRBV4-3	-	TRBJ1-5	TGCGCCAGCAGCCAAGATAACACCCGCAATCAGCCCCAGCATTTT	CASSQDNTRNQPQHF
-	TRBV20-1	-	TRBJ2-7	TGCAGTGCTAGTGGGGGGTACGAGCAGTACTTC	CSASGGYEQYF
-	TRBV10-3	-	TRBJ2-1	TGTGCCATCCTCATTCCGCCGGCCAATGAGCAGTTCTTC	CAILIPPANEQFF
-	TRBV5-1	-	TRBJ2-3	TGCGCCAGCAGCTTGGGCGGCCTCACAGATACGCAGTATTTT	CASSLGGLTDTQYF
TRBD1	TRBV6-5	-	TRBJ2-7	TGTGCCAGCAGTTACTCTAGGGGGCGCTACGAGCAGTACTTC	CASSYSRGRYEQYF
-	TRBV2	-	TRBJ2-5	TGTGCCAGCAGTGGGTTGGCGGCATCTGGGGAGACCCAGTACTTC	CASSGLAASGETQYF
-	TRBV5-1	-	TRBJ2-1	TGCGCCAGCAGCTTTGTGGGCGATGAGCAGTTCTTC	CASSFVGDEQFF
-	TRBV19	-	TRBJ2-2	TGTGCCAGTACCTCGGGCCCGGGGGCAACCGGGGAGCTGTTTTTT	CASTSGPGATGELFF
-	TRBV11-2	-	TRBJ2-2	TGTGCCAGCACCCCTTCCACAGGGTATTGGGAGCTGTTTTTT	CASTPSTGYWELFF
TRBD1	TRBV12-5	-	TRBJ1-3	TGTGCTAGTGGCTCCTTACAGGGGTCGGCCGGAAACACCATATATTTT	CASGSLQGSAGNTIYF
TRBD1	TRBV4-1	once	TRBJ2-7	TGCGCCAGCAGCCAATTAGACAGGGGGCTGCCCGAGCAGTACTTC	CASSQLDRGLPEQYF
TRBD1	TRBV27	-	TRBJ1-6	TGTGCCAGCAGTGCCATTACAGGGGGTGAATCACCCCTCCACTTT	CASSAITGGESPLHF
-	TRBV27	-	TRBJ2-6	TGTGCCAGCAGTTTACAGGCTACCTCTGGGGCCAACGTCCTGACTTTC	CASSLQATSGANVLTF
TRBD2	TRBV19	-	TRBJ2-3	TGTGCCAGTAGTAGAGGCGGGGGGGACACAGATACGCAGTATTTT	CASSRGGGDTDTQYF